This T cell receptor beta chain was recorded in a study of T-cell reconstitution after alpha-beta-depleted transplantation in children. Using unique molecular identifiers, the investigators prepared the TCRbeta library. TCRdb used MiXCR to reprocess the PCR reads, holding one entry per CDR3 protein. The sample holds almost 500,000 distinct CDR3 sequences, approximately 13% seen once. Trimming removed 7 bases from V and 4 bases from J, with 11 bases in between. Germline V gives CDR1 MNHEY, CDR2 SVGEGT. This CDR3 comprises 12 residues. The clonotype was recovered from a human donor who donated a stem cell graft to a child with combined immunodeficiency. The starting material was PBMCs from the stem cell graft donor, obtained from the stem cell graft. V is TRBV6-2 or TRBV6-3 and J is TRBJ2-7; D is undetermined. The chain's CDR3 is CASKDRWYEQYF. CDR3 nucleotides: TGTGCCAGCAAGGATAGGTGGTACGAGCAGTACTTC.